A single TCR beta chain is shown here with its context. No antigen is known for it. The record has no base qualities; no much larger clone is one base away. These data are taken from a study of CD8 T cells in Susac syndrome (dated by TCRdb to about 2019). Background on the whole study: Among the sequenced Susac syndrome patients, roughly six had clinically active disease and 8 or 9 were in clinical remission. At blood withdrawal, Susac syndrome patients were either therapy-naive, taking corticosteroids (in some cases with IVIg as well), or taking IVIg alone. Whether CD8+ T cell activation and differentiation in Susac syndrome was antigen driven was tested using repertoire sequencing. Clonality of the CD8+ T cell repertoire was compared between around eleven healthy donors, approximately 14 Susac syndrome patients and 15 multiple sclerosis patients. The research as a whole found: Susac syndrome CD8+ repertoires showed clonal expansion, highest in CD8+ TEMRA cells and greater in clinically active than remitting patients. The study acknowledged that relatively few individuals were included in the TCR sequencing and HLA analysis. In the total CD8+ and CD8+ TEMRA repertoires, about 16 and five Susac-specific public clones, respectively, were identified.

High-throughput TCR beta sequencing profiled peripheral blood CD8+ and CD4+ T cells from healthy donors, Susac syndrome patients and multiple sclerosis patients. Recently defined diagnostic criteria for definite or probable disease were met by the Susac syndrome patients. Bulk CD8+ and CD4+ T cells were purified by magnetic negative isolation, whereas CD8+ TEMRA cells were enriched by FACS. Blood was collected in EDTA tubes and processed within 24 hours, with PBMCs isolated through density gradient centrifugation. PBMCs intended for TCR sequencing were frozen in liquid nitrogen and were later thawed in a 37 degrees C water bath. The sorted or isolated CD4+, CD8+ and CD8+ TEMRA cells had a purity of 90% or higher. RNA was extracted with the RNeasy kit and about 0.5 to 1 ug was reverse transcribed using random hexamers. TCR beta CDR3 regions were amplified with the immunoSEQ multiplex PCR assay covering 54 Vbeta and 13 Jbeta segments. Bias from PCR amplification was corrected by using a synthetic template baseline for primer optimization and for computational correction. Under the source paper's analysis protocol: Only productive sequences were kept, with reads annotated to V, D and J genes according to IMGT and analyzed in immunoSEQ Analyzer. To calculate clonality, Shannon entropy was normalized by log2 of the number of productive unique sequences and then subtracted from one. Public and private clones were assessed among the 100 most prevalent clones of each patient and control. A clone was defined as Susac-specific if it was absent from the healthy and MS cohorts, from 1052 published viral clones and from other ImmuneACCESS disease sequences. TCRdb redid the processing of the public reads, applying fastp at Q25 and MiXCR, and retained in-frame beta chains. Identical CDR3 protein sequences are pooled into one entry, listed with their most common genes and DNA. These V and J calls are TCRdb output, not the study's own analysis. The sample profile shows around 100,000 distinct CDR3 sequences; about 95% of them were found once. The ten largest account for 0.3% of the sample.

Including the terminal cysteine and phenylalanine, the CDR3 comprises 12 residues. The sequence is cut down to CDR3 DNA, 36 bases in frame from base 1. Taken from the germline V gene, the CDR1 and CDR2 loops are SGHAT and FQNNGV. Trimming takes 7 bases from V and 4 bases from J, and the germline ends sit 8 bases apart. The sequence was collected from a human donor with Susac syndrome. Sequencing was carried out using CD8+ T cells from PBMCs. The sequence is built from TRBV11-2 and TRBJ2-4; a confident D gene designation cannot be given. The DNA reads as follows: TGTGCCAGCAACCTAAGGAAAAACATTCAGTACTTC. Its translation reads: CASNLRKNIQYF. Where the CDR3 stops, the reference TRBV11-2 and TRBJ2-4 genes take over; the full variable domain is EAGVAQSPRYKIIEKRQSVAFWCNPISGHATLYWYQQILGQGPKLLIQFQNNGVVDDSQLPKDRFSAERLKGVDSTLKIQPAKLEDSAVYLCASNLRKNIQYFGAGTRLSVL.